The rows below give T cell receptor beta chains drawn from one sample of a study of human T cells and chemical hapten exposure. TCRdb re-called the RACE reads with MiXCR, one entry per CDR3 protein. Among fewer than 500,000 distinct CDR3 sequences listed, around 4.8% were seen once. The specimen was whole blood, collected in connection with sensitization to the hapten diphenylcyclopropenone (DPC). The receptors come from a woman aged 45-60 years with alopecia areata. Some clones in this sample may be carry-over from other donors' samples. The CDR3 runs from the conserved cysteine through the conserved F or W. A D gene is named only where the DNA matches it firmly. Size tells how often a clone was seen (once, few, many) or the class of an expanded clone, and some rows leave it out.

TRBV11-2,TRBD1,-,TRBJ1-2,TGTGCCAGCAGCTCGAACAGGGGTAGCCCTCCCTATGGCTACACCTTC,CASSSNRGSPPYGYTF
TRBV7-2,TRBD1,many,TRBJ2-3,TGTGCCAGCAGCAGCCGGGACAGGCCAACAGATACGCAGTATTTT,CASSSRDRPTDTQYF
TRBV3-1,TRBD1,-,TRBJ1-1,TGTGCCAGCAGCCGCGGGACAGGTCACACTGAAGCTTTCTTT,CASSRGTGHTEAFF
TRBV9,TRBD2,few,TRBJ2-1,TGTGCCAGCAGCGTAGTAGCGGGAGGGCCTAGTAGCGAGCAGTTCTTC,CASSVVAGGPSSEQFF
TRBV5-1,TRBD2,-,TRBJ2-5,TGCGCCAGCAGCTCGGGACTAGGGTTTCAAGAGACCCAGTACTTC,CASSSGLGFQETQYF
TRBV9,-,many,TRBJ2-7,TGTGCCAGCAGCGTAGAGTCTGGACTCTGGGGCGAGCAGTACTTC,CASSVESGLWGEQYF
TRBV6-2/TRBV6-3,-,many,TRBJ1-5,TGTGCCAGCAGCGACGCGGTCGGGGTTAGGAAGCCCCAGCATTTT,CASSDAVGVRKPQHF
TRBV19,-,-,TRBJ1-5,TGTGCCAGTAGTAACGGGGATAGCAATCAGCCCCAGCATTTT,CASSNGDSNQPQHF
TRBV6-5,-,many,TRBJ1-2,TGTGCCAGCAGTTACTCTCCAGGCCTCCTCTTCTCCTATGGCTACACCTTC,CASSYSPGLLFSYGYTF
TRBV5-1,TRBD2,-,TRBJ2-6,TGCGCCAGCAGCTTGAGGCTAGCGGGGGCTGGGGCCAACGTCCTGACTTTC,CASSLRLAGAGANVLTF
TRBV7-2,-,few,TRBJ2-7,TGTGCCAGCAGCCCCCGGGCCGGCCAGCAGTACTTC,CASSPRAGQQYF
TRBV6-5,-,few,TRBJ1-2,TGTGCCAGCAGTTTAGTAGTACAGGGACATGGCTACACCTTC,CASSLVVQGHGYTF
TRBV12-3/TRBV12-4,-,many,TRBJ2-7,TGTGCCAGCAGTTCGACTGAGTACGAGCAGTACTTC,CASSSTEYEQYF
TRBV7-9,-,-,TRBJ2-5,TGTGCCAGCAGCTTATCAGTACAGGTACAAGAGACCCAGTACTTC,CASSLSVQVQETQYF
TRBV10-3,TRBD2,-,TRBJ2-7,TGTGCCTCCGGACTAGCGGAAAGGGAGCAGTACTTC,CASGLAEREQYF
TRBV5-1,TRBD1,many,TRBJ2-1,TGCGCCAGCAGCTTCGGGGACAGGGAAATTACTGAGCAGTTCTTC,CASSFGDREITEQFF
TRBV7-6,-,many,TRBJ1-2,TGTGCCAGCAGCTTAGTTGAACAGGGAGGAGGTGGCTACACCTTC,CASSLVEQGGGGYTF
TRBV29-1,-,few,TRBJ1-1,TGCAGCGTTGAAGATCGAGGACGGAACACTGAAGCTTTCTTT,CSVEDRGRNTEAFF
TRBV12-3/TRBV12-4,TRBD2,-,TRBJ2-3,TGTGCCAGCAGTCGACTAGCGGGAGGGGGTGCAGATACGCAGTATTTT,CASSRLAGGGADTQYF
TRBV5-1,-,few,TRBJ2-5,TGCGCCAGCAGCGGGAACCAAGAGACCCAGTACTTC,CASSGNQETQYF
TRBV6-6,-,many,TRBJ1-1,TGTGCCAGCATGGTTAGGGGGGTCGGGGACACTGAAGCTTTCTTT,CASMVRGVGDTEAFF
TRBV28,TRBD1,many,TRBJ1-6,TGTGCCAGCAAATCCGGGACAGGGAATTCACCCCTCCACTTT,CASKSGTGNSPLHF
TRBV12-3/TRBV12-4,-,many,TRBJ1-1,TGTGCCAGCAGTTTGATTCGGGCTGAAGCTTTCTTT,CASSLIRAEAFF
TRBV5-1,-,many,TRBJ1-1,TGCGCCAGCAGCTCGTCAATTGGGGAGGGTGAAGCTTTCTTT,CASSSSIGEGEAFF
TRBV12-3/TRBV12-4,-,few,TRBJ2-1,TGTGCCAGCAGATTAGAGCGTAATGAGCAGTTCTTC,CASRLERNEQFF
TRBV4-2,-,-,TRBJ1-4,TGTGCCAGCAGCCAAGATCCCGCCGGGACTAATGAAAAACTGTTTTTT,CASSQDPAGTNEKLFF
TRBV29-1,TRBD1,-,TRBJ1-1,TGCAGCGTTGGGGGGGACAGTATGAACACTGAAGCTTTCTTT,CSVGGDSMNTEAFF
TRBV6-5,TRBD1,many,TRBJ1-1,TGTGCCAGCCTCCAGGAAGACACAGGGGGCCTCACTGAAGCTTTCTTT,CASLQEDTGGLTEAFF
TRBV18,-,few,TRBJ2-3,TGTGCCAGCTCACAAAAGATCACAGATACGCAGTATTTT,CASSQKITDTQYF
TRBV5-6,-,few,TRBJ1-5,TGTGCCAGCAGCTTGGGTCCAGGGTTCAATCAGCCCCAGCATTTT,CASSLGPGFNQPQHF
TRBV5-1,-,many,TRBJ1-5,TGCGCCAGCAGCTTGGGGGGCTTGGATCAGCCCCAGCATTTT,CASSLGGLDQPQHF
TRBV12-3/TRBV12-4,-,many,TRBJ1-1,TGTGCCAGCAGTTTGACCACGAACACTGAAGCTTTCTTT,CASSLTTNTEAFF
TRBV12-3/TRBV12-4,TRBD1,-,TRBJ1-4,TGTGCCAGCAGTCCCTCGGACAGGGGGCAGGAAAAACTGTTTTTT,CASSPSDRGQEKLFF
TRBV6-5,TRBD1,-,TRBJ2-7,TGTGCCAGCAGACGCACCGGGACAGGTCACTACGAGCAGTACTTC,CASRRTGTGHYEQYF